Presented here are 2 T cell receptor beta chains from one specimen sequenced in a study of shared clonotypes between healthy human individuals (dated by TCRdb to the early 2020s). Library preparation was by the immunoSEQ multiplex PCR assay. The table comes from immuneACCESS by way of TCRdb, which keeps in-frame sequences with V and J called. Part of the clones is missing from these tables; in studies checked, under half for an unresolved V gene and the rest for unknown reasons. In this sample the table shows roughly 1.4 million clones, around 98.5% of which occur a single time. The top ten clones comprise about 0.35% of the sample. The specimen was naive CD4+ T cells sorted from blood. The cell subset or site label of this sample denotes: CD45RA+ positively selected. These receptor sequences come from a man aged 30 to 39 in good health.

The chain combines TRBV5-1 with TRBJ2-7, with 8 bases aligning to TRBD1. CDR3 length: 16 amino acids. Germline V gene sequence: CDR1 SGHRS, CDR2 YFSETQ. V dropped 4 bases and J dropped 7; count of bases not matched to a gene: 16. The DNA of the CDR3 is TGCGCCAGCAGCCCTTCTCCGGGACAGGTAGCGCGGGAGCAGTACTTC. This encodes CASSPSPGQVAREQYF.

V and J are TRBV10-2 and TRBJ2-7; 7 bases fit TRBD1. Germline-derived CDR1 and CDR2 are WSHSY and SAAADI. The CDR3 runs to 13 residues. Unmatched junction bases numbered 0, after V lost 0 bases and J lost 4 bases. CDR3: CASSESGQYEQYF. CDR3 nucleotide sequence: TGCGCCAGCAGTGAGTCGGGACAGTACGAGCAGTACTTC.